Detailed here is one TCR beta chain. The antigen remains unidentified. RNA totalling roughly 0.45 to 1 ug underwent reverse transcription with random hexamers. Amplification of TCR beta CDR3 was carried out by immunoSEQ multiplex PCR, which covered 54 Vbeta and 13 Jbeta segments. TCRdb passed the immunoSEQ multiplex PCR reads through MiXCR, listing each CDR3 protein once. The table lists under 200,000 distinct CDR3 sequences, approximately 94% of them singletons. From blood CD8+ and CD4+ T cells, the TCR beta chain was sequenced. The authors negatively isolated CD8+ and CD4+ T cells and FACS-enriched TEMRA cells. The data belong to a study of CD8 T cells in Susac syndrome. Whole-study results and caveats: The CD4+ T cell repertoires in Susac syndrome did not show any clonal expansion.

V lost 8 bases to trimming and J lost 10 bases; unmatched junction nucleotides: 15. The CDR3 spans 16 residues. Germline V gene sequence: CDR1 SGHAT, CDR2 FQDESV (reference sequence). The sequenced sample was CD4+ T cells from PBMCs. This sequence was found in a human donor with Susac syndrome. This chain uses TRBV11-1 with TRBJ1-6, with 9 bases that match TRBD1. CDR3 coding DNA: TGTGCCAGCTCCCTCCAGAAGGGGACAGGGCGATCACCCCTCCACTTT. The encoded protein is CASSLQKGTGRSPLHF.